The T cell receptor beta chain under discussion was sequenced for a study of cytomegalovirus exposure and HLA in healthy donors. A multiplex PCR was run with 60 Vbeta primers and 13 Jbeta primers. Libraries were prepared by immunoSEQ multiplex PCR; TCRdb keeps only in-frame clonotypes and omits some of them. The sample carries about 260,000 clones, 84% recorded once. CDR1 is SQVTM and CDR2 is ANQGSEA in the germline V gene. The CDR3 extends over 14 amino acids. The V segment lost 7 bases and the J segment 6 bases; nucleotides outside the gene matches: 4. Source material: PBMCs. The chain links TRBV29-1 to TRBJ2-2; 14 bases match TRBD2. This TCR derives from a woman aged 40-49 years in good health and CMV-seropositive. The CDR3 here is CSGGGLAGAGELFF. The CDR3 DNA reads TGCAGCGGGGGGGGACTAGCGGGAGCCGGGGAGCTGTTTTTT.